This T cell receptor (beta chain) was observed in a study of blood T cells in healthy people across ages (dated by TCRdb to between 2014 and 2017). Study-wide context: Template switching captured roughly one uniquely barcoded TCR beta cDNA molecule per two T cells in model experiments. The study measured age-related changes in TCR beta repertoire diversity using deep sequencing normalized with unique cDNA molecular identifiers. Two additional independent replicas of 1 million unique cDNA reads from the same blood draw were analyzed for two donors (one aged 18 to 30 and one aged 80 or older). To avoid experimental bias, donors of different ages were spread randomly across the sequencing lanes. The donors were split into four age groups: young (average 16 years), middle-aged (roughly 40), aged (roughly 60) and long-lived (approximately 80).

With respect to this clonotype: Its cognate antigen has yet to be identified. No base quality information exists; no much larger clone differs at one position.

Paper-wide results and their limitations: Observed TCR beta diversity per million T cells fell roughly linearly with age, and a significant reduction was already apparent by age around 40. Conclusive comparison of naive and antigen-experienced compartments was prevented by the profiling of bulk unsorted PBMCs. Observed TCR beta diversity correlated strongly with the percentage of naive T cells measured by flow cytometry. Compared with the aged group, more naive CD4+ T cells, fewer expanded clones and increased TCR diversity were shown by the long-lived group, suggesting age selection. The CMV infection status of donors was not known, potentially confounding age-related changes in expanded clonotypes. Estimates of total diversity based on one million sequenced T cells were regarded as lower bounds and as underestimates.

There are 20 amino acids in the CDR3, from cysteine to phenylalanine inclusive. Of all the DNA, just the CDR3 is kept, 60 bases in frame from base 1. Trimming removed 7 bases from V and 1 base from J; the gene matches leave 22 bases unexplained. Per the germline V gene (reference sequence), PRHDT is the CDR1 and FYEKMQ is the CDR2. The receptor library was made with 5' RACE. The data were produced on an Illumina HiSeq 2500. A second roughly 7 to 11 cycle PCR used a sample-barcoded 5' primer and a J-beta primer mix. A template-switch 5' adaptor carrying 12 random nucleotides introduced a unique molecular identifier onto each TCR beta cDNA molecule. Each sample yielded at least 2.5 million CDR3-containing paired-end reads. First-strand cDNA synthesis was performed from all RNA using the Mint cDNA synthesis kit, with priming by a TRBC-specific oligonucleotide. Following uracil-DNA glycosylase treatment, all cDNA underwent a first 18-cycle PCR with the universal primers M1SS and BC2_uni_R. The original methods were these. For normalization, 1 million high-quality reads were randomly selected from each sample, with every read carrying a distinct molecular identifier. Instead of being binned into consensus sequences, reads that shared molecular identifiers were thrown out. MiTCR, run with a Q25 quality threshold and the strictest error-elimination algorithm, handled CDR3 identification, clonotype clustering and error correction. A nonparametric unseen species model with Euler transformation was used to estimate lower-bound total TCR beta diversity. TCRdb reran the public reads through fastp at Q25 and MiXCR, keeping productive beta chains. Each entry is one CDR3 protein sequence, shown with its most common DNA and genes. These V and J calls are TCRdb output, not the study's own analysis. The sample table contains some 710,000 distinct CDR3 sequences; only one count was recorded for about 47% of them. Of the sample, 18% is held by the ten largest clones.

The donors were about 40 Caucasian individuals from Russia, aged roughly 6 to 90 years, who were systemically healthy. Each donor gave around 9.5 milliliters of peripheral blood, collected into EDTA-treated Vacutainer tubes. Ficoll-Paque density-gradient centrifugation was used to isolate PBMCs, with at least 7 million per sample. Trizol reagent was used to extract total RNA from PBMCs, with at least 5 micrograms per sample. Naive CD45RAhigh/CD27high T cell percentages were measured by flow cytometry on a PBMC aliquot from every donor. The sequence was obtained from an elderly man in good health. The rearrangement joined TRBV13 to TRBJ2-4; TRBD1 aligns with 7 central bases. Sequencing input: blood. The CDR3 protein sequence reads: CASTRLLGIRQGRAKNIQYF. The DNA sequence is as follows: TGTGCCAGCACCCGGCTTTTGGGAATCCGACAGGGTCGGGCCAAAAACATTCAGTACTTC.